Listed below are T cell receptor beta chains from one sample, sequenced in a study of cytomegalovirus exposure and HLA in healthy donors. Using immunoSEQ multiplex PCR, the repertoire was profiled, and TCRdb retains in-frame clones only, with some absent. The listing contains 70,000 to 80,000 clones. Sequenced material: PBMCs. The receptors come from a man aged 40-49 years in good health and CMV-seronegative. Each CDR3 is given with its conserved first and last residue. The D gene is left open where the match is weak. The size of a clone is reported for some rows only, either as once, few or many, or as a class for expanded clones.

d_gene: TRBD2; v_gene: TRBV6-4; j_gene: TRBJ2-6; abundance: .; CDR3aa: CASSDSTSGGSGANVLTF; CDR3nt: TGTGCCAGCAGTGACTCGACTAGCGGGGGGTCTGGGGCCAACGTCCTGACTTTC
d_gene: .; v_gene: TRBV4-2; j_gene: TRBJ2-5; abundance: .; CDR3aa: CASSQVGSLGETQYF; CDR3nt: TGTGCCAGCAGCCAAGTAGGCAGCTTGGGCGAGACCCAGTACTTC
d_gene: TRBD2; v_gene: TRBV5-1; j_gene: TRBJ2-5; abundance: .; CDR3aa: CASRTTSGLETQYF; CDR3nt: TGCGCCAGCAGAACAACTAGCGGGCTAGAGACCCAGTACTTC
d_gene: TRBD1; v_gene: TRBV7-8; j_gene: TRBJ1-5; abundance: .; CDR3aa: CASSFTGGSNQPQHF; CDR3nt: TGTGCCAGCAGCTTCACAGGGGGGAGCAATCAGCCCCAGCATTTT
d_gene: .; v_gene: TRBV5-4; j_gene: TRBJ2-3; abundance: .; CDR3aa: CASSSTSTDTQYF; CDR3nt: TGTGCCAGCAGCTCTACTAGCACAGATACGCAGTATTTT
d_gene: TRBD2; v_gene: TRBV7-2; j_gene: TRBJ2-1; abundance: .; CDR3aa: CASSLAWGRGEFF; CDR3nt: TGTGCCAGCAGCTTAGCGTGGGGGCGGGGGGAGTTCTTC
d_gene: .; v_gene: TRBV6-1; j_gene: TRBJ1-5; abundance: .; CDR3aa: CASSEATAYSNQPQHF; CDR3nt: TGTGCCAGCAGTGAAGCGACAGCATATAGCAATCAGCCCCAGCATTTT
d_gene: .; v_gene: TRBV5-1; j_gene: TRBJ2-7; abundance: .; CDR3aa: CASRDTKSSYEQYF; CDR3nt: TGCGCCAGCAGGGACACAAAGAGCTCCTACGAGCAGTACTTC
d_gene: TRBD1; v_gene: TRBV5-6; j_gene: TRBJ2-2; abundance: .; CDR3aa: CASSSGTGAAGELFF; CDR3nt: TGTGCCAGCAGCTCGGGGACAGGGGCGGCCGGGGAGCTGTTTTTT
d_gene: TRBD2; v_gene: TRBV6-5; j_gene: TRBJ2-5; abundance: .; CDR3aa: CASSYSGLAGGTQYF; CDR3nt: TGTGCCAGCAGTTACTCGGGACTAGCGGGGGGGACCCAGTACTTC
d_gene: .; v_gene: TRBV2; j_gene: TRBJ1-2; abundance: .; CDR3aa: CASSARKGDNYGYTF; CDR3nt: TGTGCCAGCAGTGCTCGGAAAGGGGATAACTATGGCTACACCTTC
d_gene: .; v_gene: TRBV11-2; j_gene: TRBJ1-4; abundance: .; CDR3aa: CASSFGGGARGLFF; CDR3nt: TGTGCCAGCAGCTTCGGGGGAGGTGCCCGGGGACTGTTTTTT
d_gene: .; v_gene: TRBV5-1; j_gene: TRBJ1-6; abundance: .; CDR3aa: CASSLEAGSSYNSPLHF; CDR3nt: TGCGCCAGCAGCTTGGAGGCGGGGAGCTCCTATAATTCACCCCTCCACTTT
d_gene: TRBD1; v_gene: TRBV10-2; j_gene: TRBJ2-1; abundance: .; CDR3aa: CASSEQTGPNEQFF; CDR3nt: TGCGCCAGCAGTGAGCAGACAGGGCCAAATGAGCAGTTCTTC
d_gene: TRBD2; v_gene: TRBV4-1; j_gene: TRBJ2-3; abundance: .; CDR3aa: CASSPPPTSGGTDTQYF; CDR3nt: TGCGCCAGCAGCCCTCCCCCGACTAGCGGGGGCACAGATACGCAGTATTTT
d_gene: .; v_gene: TRBV5-6; j_gene: TRBJ1-2; abundance: .; CDR3aa: CASSWGLSYGYTF; CDR3nt: TGTGCCAGCAGCTGGGGGCTAAGCTATGGCTACACCTTC
d_gene: .; v_gene: TRBV7-9; j_gene: TRBJ2-7; abundance: .; CDR3aa: CASSSPIQGSSYEQYF; CDR3nt: TGTGCCAGCAGCTCCCCCATACAGGGTTCATCCTACGAGCAGTACTTC
d_gene: TRBD2; v_gene: TRBV5-1; j_gene: TRBJ2-7; abundance: .; CDR3aa: CASSLGGGGAAEQYF; CDR3nt: TGCGCCAGCAGCTTGGGAGGCGGGGGGGCTGCCGAGCAGTACTTC
d_gene: .; v_gene: TRBV19; j_gene: TRBJ1-1; abundance: .; CDR3aa: CASRIRAEGNTEAFF; CDR3nt: TGTGCCAGCAGGATCCGGGCCGAGGGGAACACTGAAGCTTTCTTT
d_gene: TRBD1; v_gene: TRBV4-1; j_gene: TRBJ1-1; abundance: medium-sized; CDR3aa: CASSLTQGYGTEAFF; CDR3nt: TGCGCCAGCAGCCTGACACAGGGGTATGGCACTGAAGCTTTCTTT
d_gene: .; v_gene: TRBV27; j_gene: TRBJ1-2; abundance: .; CDR3aa: CASSLNLEGNYGYTF; CDR3nt: TGTGCCAGCAGTTTAAATCTGGAGGGGAACTATGGCTACACCTTC
d_gene: .; v_gene: TRBV30; j_gene: TRBJ2-3; abundance: .; CDR3aa: CAWSPRTEAGGDTQYF; CDR3nt: TGTGCCTGGAGCCCCCGGACTGAGGCCGGGGGAGATACGCAGTATTTT
d_gene: TRBD2; v_gene: TRBV18; j_gene: TRBJ2-5; abundance: .; CDR3aa: CASSPPLSGLAGGRLVETQYF; CDR3nt: TGTGCCAGCTCACCACCGCTTTCCGGACTAGCGGGGGGGCGATTGGTGGAGACCCAGTACTTC
d_gene: .; v_gene: TRBV5-1; j_gene: TRBJ2-7; abundance: .; CDR3aa: CASRHDYEQYF; CDR3nt: TGCGCCAGCAGACACGACTACGAGCAGTACTTC